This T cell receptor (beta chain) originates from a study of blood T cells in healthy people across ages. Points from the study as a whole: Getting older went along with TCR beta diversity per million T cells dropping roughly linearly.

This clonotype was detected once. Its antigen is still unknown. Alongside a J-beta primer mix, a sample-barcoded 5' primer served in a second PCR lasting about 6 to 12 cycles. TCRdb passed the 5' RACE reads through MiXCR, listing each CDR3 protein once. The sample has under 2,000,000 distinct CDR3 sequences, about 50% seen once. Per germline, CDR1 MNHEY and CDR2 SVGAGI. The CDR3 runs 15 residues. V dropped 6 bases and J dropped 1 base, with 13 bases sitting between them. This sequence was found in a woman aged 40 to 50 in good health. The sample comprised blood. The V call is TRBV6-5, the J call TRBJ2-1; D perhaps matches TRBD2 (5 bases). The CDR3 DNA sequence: TGTGCCAGCAGACCTACTAGTACGTCCTACAATGAGCAGTTCTTC. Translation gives CASRPTSTSYNEQFF.